The sequence of this TCR beta chain was determined in a study of cytomegalovirus exposure and HLA in healthy donors. Measured with immunoSEQ multiplex PCR; TCRdb has only the in-frame clones, and not every one. Of about 120,000 clones in the sample, about 91% were seen once. From germline, CDR1 is SGDLS and CDR2 YYNGEE. This CDR3 has 13 residues. Between the trimmed V and J ends, which lost 4 bases and 7 bases, there was a span of 9 bases. This chain links TRBV9 with TRBJ1-6, with D possibly TRBD1 on 5 matching bases. Material for sequencing was PBMCs. This TCR came from a woman between 18 and 29 years old in good health and CMV-seronegative. This CDR3 reads CASSSGPNSPLHF. The DNA of the CDR3 is TGTGCCAGCAGCTCAGGGCCGAATTCACCCCTCCACTTT. Filled out from reference TRBV9 and TRBJ1-6, the complete variable domain reads DSGVTQTPKHLITATGQRVTLRCSPRSGDLSVYWYQQSLDQGLQFLIQYYNGEERAKGNILERFSAQQFPDLHSELNLSSLELGDSALYFCASSSGPNSPLHFGNGTRLTVT.